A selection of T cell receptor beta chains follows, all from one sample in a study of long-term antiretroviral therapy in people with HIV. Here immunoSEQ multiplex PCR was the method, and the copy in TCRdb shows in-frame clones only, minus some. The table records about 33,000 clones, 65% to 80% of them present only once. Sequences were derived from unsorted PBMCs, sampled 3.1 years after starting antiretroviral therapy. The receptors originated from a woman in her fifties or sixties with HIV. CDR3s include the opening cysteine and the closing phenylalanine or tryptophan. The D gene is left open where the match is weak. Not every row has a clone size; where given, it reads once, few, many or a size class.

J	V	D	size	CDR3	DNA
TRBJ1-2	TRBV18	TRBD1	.	CASSRGQGDGYTF	TGTGCCAGCTCACGGGGACAGGGAGATGGCTACACCTTC
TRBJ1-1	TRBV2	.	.	CASNPTLLGSTEAFF	TGTGCCAGCAACCCCACCTTGTTGGGGTCCACTGAAGCTTTCTTT
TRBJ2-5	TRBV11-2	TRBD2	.	CASSLSGSKETQYF	TGTGCCAGCAGCCTTAGCGGGTCCAAGGAGACCCAGTACTTC
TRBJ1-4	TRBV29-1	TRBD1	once	CSVLGQQSNEKLFF	TGCAGCGTTCTGGGACAGCAGTCTAATGAAAAACTGTTTTTT
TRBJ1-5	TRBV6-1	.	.	CASTPEGGINQPQHF	TGTGCCAGCACCCCTGAGGGAGGGATAAATCAGCCCCAGCATTTT
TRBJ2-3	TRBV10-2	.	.	CASSETQQRPTDTQYF	TGCGCCAGCAGTGAGACACAGCAGCGACCCACAGATACGCAGTATTTT
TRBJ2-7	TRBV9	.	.	CASSVVGVSEQYF	TGTGCCAGCAGCGTAGTAGGGGTCAGCGAGCAGTACTTC
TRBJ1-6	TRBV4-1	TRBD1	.	CASSQVNFGTGRSPLHF	TGCGCCAGCAGCCAAGTCAATTTCGGGACAGGGAGGTCACCCCTCCACTTT
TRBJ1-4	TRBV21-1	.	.	CASSPKWRDLCEKLFF	TGTGCCAGCAGCCCCAAATGGAGAGACCTTTGTGAAAAACTGTTTTTT
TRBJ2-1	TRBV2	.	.	CASSDVAGRRNEQFF	TGTGCCAGCAGTGACGTCGCGGGGAGACGGAATGAGCAGTTCTTC
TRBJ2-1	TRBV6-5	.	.	CASSYSSRGEQFF	TGTGCCAGCAGTTACTCGAGTCGCGGGGAGCAGTTCTTC
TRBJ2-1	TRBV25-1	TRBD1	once	CASSADRGVHEQFF	TGTGCCAGCAGTGCGGACAGGGGGGTTCATGAGCAGTTCTTC
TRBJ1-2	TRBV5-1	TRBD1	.	CASSSGQGYGYTF	TGCGCCAGCAGCTCGGGACAGGGCTATGGCTACACCTTC
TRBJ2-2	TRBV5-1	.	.	CASSPQGGASTGELFF	TGCGCCAGCAGCCCCCAGGGGGGGGCGAGCACCGGGGAGCTGTTTTTT
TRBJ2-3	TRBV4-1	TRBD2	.	CASSQVPLLAGGPTDTQYF	TGCGCCAGCAGCCAAGTTCCTCTTTTAGCGGGGGGGCCCACAGATACGCAGTATTTT
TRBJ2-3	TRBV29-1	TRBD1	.	CSGADRGPTDTQYF	TGCAGCGGGGCCGACAGGGGGCCAACAGATACGCAGTATTTT
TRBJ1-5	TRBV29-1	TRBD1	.	CSAGQGGNQPQHF	TGCAGCGCGGGACAGGGTGGAAATCAGCCCCAGCATTTT
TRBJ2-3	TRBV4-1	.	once	CASSVGSPFWQYF	TGCGCCAGCAGCGTCGGCTCTCCTTTTTGGCAGTATTTT
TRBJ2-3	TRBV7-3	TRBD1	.	CASSPDRPGDTQYF	TGTGCCAGCAGCCCGGACAGGCCAGGTGATACGCAGTATTTT
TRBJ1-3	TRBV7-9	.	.	CASSRTPENTIYF	TGTGCCAGCAGCAGGACACCGGAGAACACCATATATTTT
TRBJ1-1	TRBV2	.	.	CASTIRGIHGGSTEAFF	TGTGCCAGCACCATTAGGGGAATACATGGAGGGAGCACTGAAGCTTTCTTT
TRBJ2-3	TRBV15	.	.	CATSSPTFSDTQYF	TGTGCCACCAGCTCCCCGACTTTTTCAGATACGCAGTATTTT
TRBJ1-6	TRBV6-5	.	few	CATRRGENSPLHF	TGTGCCACAAGAAGAGGGGAGAATTCACCCCTCCACTTT
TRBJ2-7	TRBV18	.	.	CASSPGQTYEQYF	TGTGCCAGCTCACCCGGACAGACCTACGAGCAGTACTTC
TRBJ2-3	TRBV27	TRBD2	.	CASSFLAGRGTDTQYF	TGTGCCAGCAGTTTCCTAGCGGGGCGGGGCACAGATACGCAGTATTTT
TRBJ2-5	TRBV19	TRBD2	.	CASSIGGAAETQYF	TGTGCCAGTAGTATCGGGGGGGCCGCAGAGACCCAGTACTTC
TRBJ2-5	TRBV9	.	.	CASSVGVGETQYF	TGTGCCAGCAGCGTAGGGGTGGGGGAGACCCAGTACTTC
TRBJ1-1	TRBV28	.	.	CASSLRGKGTEAFF	TGTGCCAGCAGTCTAAGGGGGAAAGGCACTGAAGCTTTCTTT
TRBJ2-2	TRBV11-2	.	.	CASSPTGRSTGELFF	TGTGCCAGCAGCCCCACCGGAAGGAGCACCGGGGAGCTGTTTTTT
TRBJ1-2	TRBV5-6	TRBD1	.	CASFNQGDPGYTF	TGTGCCAGCTTCAACCAGGGGGACCCTGGCTACACCTTC
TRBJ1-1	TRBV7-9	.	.	CASSLVAVMNTEAFF	TGTGCCAGCAGCTTAGTCGCAGTAATGAACACTGAAGCTTTCTTT